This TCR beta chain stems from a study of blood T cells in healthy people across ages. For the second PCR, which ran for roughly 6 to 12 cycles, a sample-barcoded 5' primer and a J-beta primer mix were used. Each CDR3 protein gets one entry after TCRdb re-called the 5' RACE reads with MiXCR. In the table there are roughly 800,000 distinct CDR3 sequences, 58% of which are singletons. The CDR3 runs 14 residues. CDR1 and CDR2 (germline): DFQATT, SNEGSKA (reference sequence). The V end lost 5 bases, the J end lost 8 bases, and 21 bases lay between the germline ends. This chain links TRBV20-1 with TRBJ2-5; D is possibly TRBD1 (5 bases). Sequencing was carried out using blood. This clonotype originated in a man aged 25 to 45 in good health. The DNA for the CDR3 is TGCAGTGCTGCCATTCCTCTAGGGGTGGTAACCCAGTACTTC. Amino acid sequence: CSAAIPLGVVTQYF.